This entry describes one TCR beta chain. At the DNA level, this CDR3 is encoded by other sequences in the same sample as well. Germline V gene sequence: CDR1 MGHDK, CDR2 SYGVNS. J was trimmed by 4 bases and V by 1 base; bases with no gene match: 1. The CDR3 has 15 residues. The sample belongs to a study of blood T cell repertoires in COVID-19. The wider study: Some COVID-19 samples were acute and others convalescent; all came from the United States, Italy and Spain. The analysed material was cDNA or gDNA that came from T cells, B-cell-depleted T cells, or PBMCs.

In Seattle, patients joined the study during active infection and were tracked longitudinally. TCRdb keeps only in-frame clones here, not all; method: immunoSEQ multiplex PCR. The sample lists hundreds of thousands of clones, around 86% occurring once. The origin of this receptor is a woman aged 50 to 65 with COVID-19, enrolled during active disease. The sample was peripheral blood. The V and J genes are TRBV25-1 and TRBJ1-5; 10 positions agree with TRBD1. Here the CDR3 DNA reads TGTGCCAGCAGTGAATCGGACAGGGGGAATCAGCCCCAGCATTTT. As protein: CASSESDRGNQPQHF.